Included here is one T cell receptor (beta chain) sequence, with context. Patients in Seattle were enrolled during active infection, then followed longitudinally. As processed by the authors: Quantification of nucleated cells was approximated via reference gene primer amplification. The repertoire was sequenced with immunoSEQ multiplex PCR; TCRdb's copy has only in-frame clones and lacks some. The V and J calls and clone size are taken from that table; D and trimming were inferred from the DNA. The sample lists approximately 80,000 clones; approximately 85% were seen once. This entry is derived from a study of blood T cell repertoires in COVID-19. Background on the study: The analysed material was cDNA or gDNA that came from T cells, B-cell-depleted T cells, or PBMCs.

The CDR3 loop spans 14 amino acids. Germline assignment: CDR1 MNHEY and CDR2 SVGAGI. J lost 1 base, V lost 5 bases, and 3 bases had no gene match. The source is a woman older than 75 with COVID-19, enrolled during active disease. This sequence joins TRBV6-5 and TRBJ2-3, with 7 positions matching TRBD1. Sequenced material: peripheral blood. CDR3 sequence (DNA): TGTGCCAGCAGTATCGGGACAGGCACAGATACGCAGTATTTT. It is translated as CASSIGTGTDTQYF.